Each of the 14 T cell receptor beta chains below was sequenced from the same sample in a study of CD8 T cells in ankylosing spondylitis (dated by TCRdb to 2015 to 2018). The receptor library was made with 5' RACE. Sequencing was performed on an Illumina HiSeq 2500. The public sequencing data were trimmed at Q25 with fastp and processed into clonotypes with MiXCR by TCRdb, which kept only in-frame beta chains. Identical CDR3 protein sequences are pooled into one entry, listed with their most common genes and DNA. In all, the sample holds hundreds of thousands of distinct CDR3 sequences, and approximately 9% of those were seen once. The ten largest account for around 7% of the sample. Material for sequencing was blood, either unsorted or a sorted T cell fraction (not recorded which). The receptor set was obtained from a male donor with ankylosing spondylitis or in good health (not recorded which).

Ten or more counts support this clonotype. The V gene is TRBV5-1, the J gene TRBJ2-1; perhaps TRBD2 as D (6 bases). Germline values: CDR1 SGHRS, CDR2 YFSETQ. The V end lost 0 bases, the J end lost 5 bases, and 9 bases lay between the germline ends. This CDR3 region has 14 residues. The CDR3 spells CASSLGLVDNEQFF. The DNA of the CDR3 is TGCGCCAGCAGCTTGGGACTAGTGGACAATGAGCAGTTCTTC.

Concerning this clonotype: This may come from a read error, since a much larger clone is one base off. The chain carries TRBV25-1 and TRBJ2-7; TRBD1 aligns across 7 bases. From germline, CDR1 is MGHDK and CDR2 SYGVNS. The V gene end was trimmed by 8 bases and the J gene end by 5 bases; junction bases not matched to a gene: 9. The CDR3 has 13 residues. This CDR3 is CASGSGGSNEQYF. CDR3 sequence (DNA): TGTGCCAGCGGTTCAGGGGGAAGCAACGAGCAGTACTTC.

In this sample, this clonotype turned up many times. The chain couples TRBV6-2 or TRBV6-3 to TRBJ2-1; 7 bases map to TRBD2. The CDR3 runs 15 residues. The ends lost 4 bases at V and 0 bases at J; junction bases unmatched: 3. CDR1 is MNHEY, CDR2 SVGEGT, per germline. CDR3 sequence (DNA): TGTGCCAGCAGTTCGGGGGGAAGCTCCTACAATGAGCAGTTCTTC. It codes for CASSSGGSSYNEQFF.

This clonotype was found a few times. The chain is built from TRBV12-3 or TRBV12-4 and TRBJ1-3; weak D call: TRBD1 (5 bases). The CDR3 has 15 residues. Trimming cost V 7 bases and J 4 bases, with 17 bases left between them. The CDR3 bases are TGTGCCAGCAACCCCGGGGCGCAGGGAGGAAACACCATATATTTT. Its protein product is CASNPGAQGGNTIYF.

This clonotype was observed at least ten times. The chain couples TRBV20-1 to TRBJ2-3; the D gene could be TRBD1 or TRBD2 (6 bases each). Trimming took 3 bases from V and 4 from J, leaving 20 bases between them. Germline V CDR1 and CDR2: DFQATT, SNEGSKA (reference sequence). CDR3 length: 16 amino acids. The chain's CDR3 is CSASSRDDRLSDTQYF. The DNA for the CDR3 is TGCAGTGCTAGTTCGCGGGATGACAGGCTGTCAGATACGCAGTATTTT.

This clonotype has a count of ten or more. The V and J genes are TRBV10-2 and TRBJ2-7, with 12 bases matching TRBD2. This CDR3 is built from 14 residues. Per germline, CDR1 WSHSY and CDR2 SAAADI. J lost 5 bases, V lost 5 bases, and 4 bases had no gene match. The CDR3, as DNA: TGCGCCAGCAGTCGGACTAGCGGGAACCACGAGCAGTACTTC. As protein: CASSRTSGNHEQYF.

This clonotype was detected only a few times. The V and J genes are TRBV6-5 and TRBJ2-1; TRBD1 might be the D (5 bases). The CDR3 spans 13 residues. V lost 2 bases and J lost 6, with 8 bases in between. Germline CDR1 MNHEY, CDR2 SVGAGI. CDR3 bases: TGTGCCAGCAGTTACCGACAGACCAATGAGCAGTTCTTC. This sequence encodes CASSYRQTNEQFF.

This clonotype was recorded at least ten times. The chain is built from TRBV5-6 and TRBJ2-2; 7 bases line up with TRBD1. Trimming at V came to 2 bases and at J to 5 bases, leaving 9 bases not matched to a gene. The CDR3 has 16 residues. Germline CDR1 and CDR2: SGHDT and YYEEEE. CDR3 amino acids: CASSLTRDSGTGELFF. The DNA of the CDR3 is TGTGCCAGCAGCTTAACTCGGGACAGTGGAACCGGGGAGCTGTTTTTT.

This clonotype was observed at least ten times. The gene calls are TRBV5-1 and TRBJ1-1; perhaps TRBD1 as D (6 bases). The V gene lost 0 bases and the J gene lost 5 bases, with 14 bases spanning the gap. The CDR3 runs 15 residues. CDR1 is SGHRS and CDR2 is YFSETQ in the germline V gene. The chain's CDR3 is CASSLGEGGWTEAFF. CDR3 sequence (DNA): TGCGCCAGCAGCTTGGGTGAGGGGGGTTGGACTGAAGCTTTCTTT. The whole variable domain, filled in from reference TRBV5-1 and TRBJ1-1, reads KAGVTQTPRYLIKTRGQQVTLSCSPISGHRSVSWYQQTPGQGLQFLFEYFSETQRNKGNFPGRFSGRQFSNSRSEMNVSTLELGDSALYLCASSLGEGGWTEAFFGQGTRLTVV.

Comment on this clonotype: A clone one base away is much larger, so this may be a read error. This chain connects TRBV6-2 or TRBV6-3 to TRBJ2-5; D call uncertain. Germline assignment: CDR1 MNHEY and CDR2 SVGEGT. V lost 5 bases to trimming and J lost 7 bases, with 20 bases between them. The CDR3 covers 15 residues. CDR3 coding DNA: TGTGCCAGCAGTCGACCAGGCACCCGCATGGGGACCCAGTACTTC. It yields the protein CASSRPGTRMGTQYF.

This clonotype was detected ten times or more. This chain uses TRBV12-3 or TRBV12-4 with TRBJ2-5; D is possibly TRBD1 (5 bases). V was trimmed by 3 bases and J by 5 bases, leaving 10 bases between them. This CDR3 spans 13 amino acids. The CDR3 loop reads CASSLGHMETQYF. CDR3 DNA sequence: TGTGCCAGCAGTTTGGGGCACATGGAGACCCAGTACTTC.

This clonotype showed up many times. V usage is TRBV5-6 and J usage is TRBJ1-4; no reliable D call. Germline CDR1 reads SGHDT; CDR2 reads YYEEEE. V lost 5 bases and J lost 2, with 7 bases in between. This CDR3 region has 13 residues. CDR3 loop: CASRIATNEKLFF. DNA for the CDR3: TGTGCCAGCAGGATTGCGACTAATGAAAAACTGTTTTTT.

This clonotype was seen repeatedly, ten times or more. This rearrangement joins TRBV18 to TRBJ2-5, with D possibly matching TRBD2 (5 bases). The CDR3 runs 15 residues. From germline, CDR1 is KGHSH and CDR2 LQKENI. The V gene lost 0 bases and the J gene lost 1 base, with 9 bases spanning the gap. For the CDR3, the DNA is TGTGCCAGCTCACCACCGGTGAGCGGCCAAGAGACCCAGTACTTC. Amino acids: CASSPPVSGQETQYF.

The rearrangement joins TRBV3-1 to TRBJ2-1; D is tentatively TRBD1 or TRBD2 (5 bases each). The CDR3 covers 17 residues. Trimming removed 11 bases from V and 5 bases from J, with 28 bases in between. Germline values: CDR1 LGHDT, CDR2 YNNKEL (reference sequence). CDR3 DNA: TGTGCCTCCTGCCAAGAAGCCCGGGGCAGTGGTGACAATGAGCAGTTCTTC. Amino acids: CASCQEARGSGDNEQFF.